A selection of T cell receptor beta chains follows, all from one sample in a study of T cell clonotyping in hematopoietic cell transplantation. The repertoire was sequenced with immunoSEQ multiplex PCR; TCRdb's copy has only in-frame clones and lacks some. The repertoire consists of 69,000 or so clones, with 85% to 95% occurring once and the leading ten covering 1.6%. Sequences were obtained from peripheral blood mononuclear cells. These receptors were collected from a man over 45 in good health. Some clones in this sample may be carry-over from other donors' samples. Each CDR3 is given with its conserved first and last residue. The order of the fields is V gene, J gene, D gene, clone size, CDR3 protein, CDR3 DNA. D genes are given only for firm matches. Only some rows state a clone size, as once, few, many or a class for expanded clones.

v_gene: TRBV7-9; j_gene: TRBJ1-1; d_gene: .; abundance: once; CDR3aa: CASSLEGNRAEAFF; CDR3nt: TGTGCCAGCAGCTTAGAGGGGAATAGGGCTGAAGCTTTCTTT
v_gene: TRBV6-5; j_gene: TRBJ2-7; d_gene: .; abundance: .; CDR3aa: CASSSNSYEQYF; CDR3nt: TGTGCCAGCAGTTCCAACTCCTACGAGCAGTACTTC
v_gene: TRBV6-1; j_gene: TRBJ1-2; d_gene: .; abundance: .; CDR3aa: CATSWGQGIYGYTF; CDR3nt: TGTGCCACGTCATGGGGGCAGGGCATCTATGGCTACACCTTC
v_gene: TRBV5-5; j_gene: TRBJ1-3; d_gene: .; abundance: .; CDR3aa: CASSFSGEEGNTIYF; CDR3nt: TGTGCCAGCAGCTTCTCGGGGGAAGAAGGAAACACCATATATTTT
v_gene: TRBV28; j_gene: TRBJ1-2; d_gene: .; abundance: .; CDR3aa: CASSLPTESYGYTF; CDR3nt: TGTGCCAGCAGTCTCCCGACAGAATCCTATGGCTACACCTTC
v_gene: TRBV29-1; j_gene: TRBJ1-2; d_gene: .; abundance: once; CDR3aa: CSVESDGVGGYTF; CDR3nt: TGCAGCGTTGAATCGGACGGGGTGGGCGGCTACACCTTC
v_gene: TRBV7-2; j_gene: TRBJ1-3; d_gene: .; abundance: .; CDR3aa: CASSLSTQTGNTIYF; CDR3nt: TGTGCCAGCAGCTTATCGACACAGACTGGAAACACCATATATTTT
v_gene: TRBV6-1; j_gene: TRBJ1-1; d_gene: .; abundance: .; CDR3aa: CASSENAGFVTEAFF; CDR3nt: TGTGCCAGCAGTGAAAATGCAGGGTTTGTAACTGAAGCTTTCTTT
v_gene: TRBV7-7; j_gene: TRBJ2-1; d_gene: .; abundance: .; CDR3aa: CASSSGTGDEQFF; CDR3nt: TGTGCTAGCAGCTCCGGGACGGGCGATGAGCAGTTCTTC
v_gene: TRBV4-1; j_gene: TRBJ1-2; d_gene: .; abundance: .; CDR3aa: CASSQVRTAGYGYTF; CDR3nt: TGCGCCAGCAGCCAAGTACGGACCGCAGGCTATGGCTACACCTTC
v_gene: TRBV5-4; j_gene: TRBJ2-7; d_gene: .; abundance: .; CDR3aa: CASSLGQDYEQYF; CDR3nt: TGTGCCAGCAGCTTGGGACAAGACTACGAGCAGTACTTC
v_gene: TRBV28; j_gene: TRBJ1-1; d_gene: .; abundance: .; CDR3aa: CASSLVPGQGNTEAFF; CDR3nt: TGTGCCAGCAGTTTAGTCCCGGGACAAGGGAACACTGAAGCTTTCTTT
v_gene: TRBV7-2; j_gene: TRBJ1-6; d_gene: .; abundance: once; CDR3aa: CASSLFQPDSPLHF; CDR3nt: TGTGCCAGCAGCTTATTTCAGCCAGATTCACCCCTCCACTTT
v_gene: TRBV7-3; j_gene: TRBJ2-7; d_gene: TRBD1; abundance: .; CDR3aa: CASSSGGRGLDEQYF; CDR3nt: TGTGCCAGCAGCTCGGGTGGCAGGGGGCTAGATGAGCAGTACTTC
v_gene: TRBV6-1; j_gene: TRBJ1-5; d_gene: TRBD1; abundance: .; CDR3aa: CASTDRGNQPQHF; CDR3nt: TGTGCCAGCACCGACAGGGGGAATCAGCCCCAGCATTTT
v_gene: TRBV28; j_gene: TRBJ1-5; d_gene: .; abundance: once; CDR3aa: CATLAVNQPQHF; CDR3nt: TGTGCCACCCTGGCGGTTAATCAGCCCCAGCATTTT
v_gene: TRBV6-6; j_gene: TRBJ1-5; d_gene: TRBD1; abundance: .; CDR3aa: CASSRTGAGNQPQHF; CDR3nt: TGTGCCAGCAGTAGGACAGGGGCGGGCAATCAGCCCCAGCATTTT
v_gene: TRBV28; j_gene: TRBJ2-2; d_gene: .; abundance: once; CDR3aa: CASSLYLSIPGELFF; CDR3nt: TGTGCCAGCAGTTTATACTTAAGTATCCCCGGGGAGCTGTTTTTT
v_gene: TRBV7-7; j_gene: TRBJ2-7; d_gene: TRBD2; abundance: .; CDR3aa: CASRPGLAAGEQYF; CDR3nt: TGTGCCAGCAGACCGGGACTAGCAGCGGGCGAGCAGTACTTC
v_gene: TRBV6-7; j_gene: TRBJ1-3; d_gene: .; abundance: few; CDR3aa: CASRPRAPIYF; CDR3nt: TGTGCCAGCAGGCCCAGGGCCCCCATATATTTT
v_gene: TRBV19; j_gene: TRBJ1-4; d_gene: .; abundance: .; CDR3aa: CASSMGSSKLFF; CDR3nt: TGTGCCAGTAGTATGGGGAGCTCGAAACTGTTTTTT
v_gene: TRBV29-1; j_gene: TRBJ2-5; d_gene: .; abundance: .; CDR3aa: CSAGRGAQETQYF; CDR3nt: TGCAGCGCTGGCCGGGGAGCACAAGAGACCCAGTACTTC
v_gene: TRBV19; j_gene: TRBJ1-5; d_gene: TRBD1; abundance: .; CDR3aa: CASSLGTGGGQPQHF; CDR3nt: TGTGCCAGTAGTTTAGGGACAGGAGGGGGTCAGCCCCAGCATTTT
v_gene: TRBV10-3; j_gene: TRBJ2-5; d_gene: .; abundance: .; CDR3aa: CAISEPQEGQETQYF; CDR3nt: TGTGCCATCAGTGAGCCTCAGGAGGGGCAAGAGACCCAGTACTTC
v_gene: TRBV7-2; j_gene: TRBJ2-5; d_gene: .; abundance: .; CDR3aa: CASSSRSFAQSGAETQYF; CDR3nt: TGTGCCAGCAGCTCCCGGAGTTTCGCCCAATCCGGAGCAGAGACCCAGTACTTC
v_gene: TRBV6-6; j_gene: TRBJ1-1; d_gene: .; abundance: .; CDR3aa: CASCQGKAEAFF; CDR3nt: TGTGCCAGCTGTCAGGGCAAAGCTGAAGCTTTCTTT
v_gene: TRBV28; j_gene: TRBJ2-3; d_gene: TRBD2; abundance: .; CDR3aa: CASSLAGGGTDTQYF; CDR3nt: TGTGCCAGCAGCCTAGCGGGAGGGGGCACAGATACGCAGTATTTT
v_gene: TRBV29-1; j_gene: TRBJ2-7; d_gene: .; abundance: .; CDR3aa: CSVGYSLNSYEQYF; CDR3nt: TGCAGCGTTGGGTACAGCCTGAATTCCTACGAGCAGTACTTC
v_gene: TRBV7-3; j_gene: TRBJ1-1; d_gene: .; abundance: .; CDR3aa: CASSLTAYTEAFF; CDR3nt: TGTGCCAGCAGCTTAACCGCCTACACTGAAGCTTTCTTT
v_gene: TRBV6-1; j_gene: TRBJ2-1; d_gene: .; abundance: .; CDR3aa: CASKVQGYNEQFF; CDR3nt: TGTGCCAGCAAAGTCCAGGGATATAATGAGCAGTTCTTC
v_gene: TRBV30; j_gene: TRBJ2-7; d_gene: TRBD1; abundance: .; CDR3aa: CAWSLLRDRDLRATEEQYF; CDR3nt: TGTGCCTGGAGTTTACTCCGGGACAGGGACCTACGAGCTACGGAAGAGCAGTACTTC
v_gene: TRBV7-2; j_gene: TRBJ2-7; d_gene: TRBD1; abundance: .; CDR3aa: CASSLQTGGYEQYF; CDR3nt: TGTGCCAGCAGCTTACAGACAGGGGGCTACGAGCAGTACTTC
v_gene: TRBV30; j_gene: TRBJ1-2; d_gene: .; abundance: .; CDR3aa: CAWTHGGSDNYGYTF; CDR3nt: TGTGCCTGGACTCACGGGGGGTCAGATAACTATGGCTACACCTTC
v_gene: TRBV7-6; j_gene: TRBJ2-7; d_gene: .; abundance: .; CDR3aa: CASSFGMDSSYEQYF; CDR3nt: TGTGCCAGCAGCTTTGGTATGGACAGCTCCTACGAGCAGTACTTC
v_gene: TRBV5-1; j_gene: TRBJ2-5; d_gene: TRBD1; abundance: once; CDR3aa: CASSLSGQGVGETQYF; CDR3nt: TGCGCCAGCAGCTTGTCTGGTCAGGGGGTAGGAGAGACCCAGTACTTC
v_gene: TRBV6-1; j_gene: TRBJ2-7; d_gene: TRBD1; abundance: .; CDR3aa: CASSSGTGVYEQYF; CDR3nt: TGTGCCAGCAGCTCCGGGACAGGGGTCTACGAGCAGTACTTC
v_gene: TRBV29-1; j_gene: TRBJ2-3; d_gene: TRBD1; abundance: .; CDR3aa: CSVARGRGDTQYF; CDR3nt: TGCAGCGTTGCCAGGGGGCGTGGAGATACGCAGTATTTT
v_gene: TRBV6-1; j_gene: TRBJ2-5; d_gene: .; abundance: .; CDR3aa: CASTKGQSGETQYF; CDR3nt: TGTGCCAGCACAAAGGGACAATCGGGGGAGACCCAGTACTTC
v_gene: TRBV9; j_gene: TRBJ2-3; d_gene: TRBD2; abundance: .; CDR3aa: CASSGLAGGLTDTQYF; CDR3nt: TGTGCCAGCAGCGGGCTAGCGGGAGGGCTGACAGATACGCAGTATTTT
v_gene: TRBV7-2; j_gene: TRBJ2-5; d_gene: TRBD1; abundance: .; CDR3aa: CASSRQGGEETQYF; CDR3nt: TGTGCCAGCAGCAGACAGGGCGGAGAAGAGACCCAGTACTTC
v_gene: TRBV9; j_gene: TRBJ2-4; d_gene: .; abundance: .; CDR3aa: CASSVGRQENIQYF; CDR3nt: TGTGCCAGCAGCGTAGGTAGACAGGAAAACATTCAGTACTTC
v_gene: TRBV4-3; j_gene: TRBJ1-4; d_gene: .; abundance: once; CDR3aa: CASSQQRSRQGANGNEKLFF; CDR3nt: TGCGCCAGCAGCCAACAGAGGTCAAGGCAGGGAGCGAATGGTAATGAAAAACTGTTTTTT
v_gene: TRBV14; j_gene: TRBJ1-2; d_gene: .; abundance: .; CDR3aa: CASSLDTHGYTF; CDR3nt: TGTGCCAGCAGTCTGGACACCCATGGCTACACCTTC
v_gene: TRBV11-2; j_gene: TRBJ2-7; d_gene: TRBD1; abundance: once; CDR3aa: CASSSGTGAYYEQYF; CDR3nt: TGTGCCAGCAGTTCCGGGACAGGAGCCTACTACGAGCAGTACTTC
v_gene: TRBV2; j_gene: TRBJ2-7; d_gene: .; abundance: few; CDR3aa: CASSDSPGGNEQYF; CDR3nt: TGTGCCAGCAGTGATTCGCCCGGAGGCAACGAGCAGTACTTC
v_gene: TRBV5-4; j_gene: TRBJ2-3; d_gene: .; abundance: .; CDR3aa: CASSLTASTDTQYF; CDR3nt: TGTGCCAGCAGCTTGACGGCTAGCACAGATACGCAGTATTTT
v_gene: TRBV5-4; j_gene: TRBJ2-1; d_gene: TRBD1; abundance: .; CDR3aa: CASSLAGTGTLYNEQFF; CDR3nt: TGTGCCAGCAGCTTGGCCGGGACAGGGACACTTTACAATGAGCAGTTCTTC
v_gene: TRBV9; j_gene: TRBJ2-1; d_gene: TRBD1; abundance: once; CDR3aa: CASSWTGDEQFF; CDR3nt: TGTGCCAGCAGCTGGACAGGGGATGAGCAGTTCTTC
v_gene: TRBV14; j_gene: TRBJ2-1; d_gene: .; abundance: .; CDR3aa: CASSHLVNEQFF; CDR3nt: TGTGCCAGCAGCCACCTTGTCAATGAGCAGTTCTTC
v_gene: TRBV2; j_gene: TRBJ1-2; d_gene: .; abundance: .; CDR3aa: CASSLNPGGGYTF; CDR3nt: TGTGCCAGCAGTCTAAATCCTGGTGGTGGCTACACCTTC
v_gene: TRBV7-6; j_gene: TRBJ2-1; d_gene: TRBD2; abundance: .; CDR3aa: CASSRGGSGLGNEQFF; CDR3nt: TGTGCCAGCAGCCGGGGGGGCTCAGGGCTAGGAAATGAGCAGTTCTTC
v_gene: TRBV4-1; j_gene: TRBJ2-7; d_gene: .; abundance: .; CDR3aa: CASSPGQGPGSEQYF; CDR3nt: TGCGCCAGCAGCCCGGGGCAGGGTCCCGGGTCCGAGCAGTACTTC
v_gene: TRBV30; j_gene: TRBJ1-2; d_gene: .; abundance: .; CDR3aa: CAWTANYGYTF; CDR3nt: TGTGCCTGGACAGCTAACTATGGCTACACCTTC